The source of this TCR beta chain is a study of blood T cell repertoires in COVID-19. Whole-study context: Samples representing acute and convalescent COVID-19 were sourced from the United States, Italy and Spain. PBMCs, B-cell-depleted T cells, or T cells were the source of the cDNA or gDNA that made up the material.

V was clipped by 3 bases and J by 5 bases, with 15 bases between them. This CDR3 is built from 15 residues. Germline V gene lookup returns CDR1 LNHDA and CDR2 SQIVND (reference sequence). Per the original methods: It was from reference gene primer amplification that nucleated cell counts were estimated. Only in-frame clones appear in the TCRdb table, and some are missing; sequencing was by immunoSEQ multiplex PCR. V and J calls and clone size are as listed in that table; D and trimming were resolved from the DNA. Of around 260,000 clones in the sample, approximately 89% are singletons; the top ten hold around 10%.

The sample was peripheral blood. The chain couples TRBV19 to TRBJ2-3; D is perhaps TRBD2 (6 bases). The TCR originated in a man aged 35-49 years who had recovered from COVID-19. CDR3 amino acids: CASSIGGLAGDTQYF. Written as DNA, the CDR3 is TGTGCCAGTAGTATTGGGGGACTCGCGGGAGATACGCAGTATTTT.